This T cell receptor beta chain was recovered during a study of cytomegalovirus exposure and HLA in healthy donors. Points from the study as a whole: Based on reports, TCR beta sequences accurately predicted HLA-A and HLA-B alleles for most subjects. TCR beta V- and J-gene trimming, according to a later analysis, was linked to a missense DCLRE1C variant.

The PCR contained 60 Vbeta and 13 Jbeta primers. Sequenced by immunoSEQ multiplex PCR; TCRdb stores in-frame clones only, minus some. The sample includes tens of thousands of clones, about three quarters of them seen just once. As to this clone: Its matching antigen is unknown.

With 3 bases clipped from V and 6 bases from J, the junction kept 9 bases outside the gene matches. In germline, CDR1 is MDHEN, CDR2 SYDVKM. The CDR3 runs to 17 residues. The donors, nominally healthy at sampling, likely had unrecorded immune exposures. The clonotype was recovered from a female donor in good health and CMV-seronegative. The sample taken for sequencing was PBMCs. The chain couples TRBV28 to TRBJ2-2, with 11 bases aligning to TRBD2. The CDR3: CASSFLLPGLAAGELFF. As DNA, the CDR3 is TGTGCCAGCAGTTTCTTACTTCCGGGACTAGCGGCCGGGGAGCTGTTTTTT.